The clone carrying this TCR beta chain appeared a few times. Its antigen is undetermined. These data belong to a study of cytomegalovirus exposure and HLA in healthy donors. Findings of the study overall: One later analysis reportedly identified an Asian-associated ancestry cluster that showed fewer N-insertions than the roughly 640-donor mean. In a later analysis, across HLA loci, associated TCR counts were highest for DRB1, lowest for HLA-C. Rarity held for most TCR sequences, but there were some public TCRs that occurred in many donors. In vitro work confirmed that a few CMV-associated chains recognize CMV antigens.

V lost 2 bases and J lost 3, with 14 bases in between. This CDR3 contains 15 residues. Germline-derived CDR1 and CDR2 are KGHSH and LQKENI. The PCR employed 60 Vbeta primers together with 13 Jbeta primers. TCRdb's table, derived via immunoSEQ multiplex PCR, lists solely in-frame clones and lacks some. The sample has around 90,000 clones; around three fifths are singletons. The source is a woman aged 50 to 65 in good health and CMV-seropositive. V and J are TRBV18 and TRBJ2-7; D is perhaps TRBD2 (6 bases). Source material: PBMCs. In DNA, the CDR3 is TGTGCCAGCTCACCATCCGGGACTCCCAACTACGAGCAGTACTTC. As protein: CASSPSGTPNYEQYF.